The 21 T cell receptor beta chains given below trace back to one sample, sequenced in a study of patients and donors after allogeneic stem cell transplantation. TCRdb used MiXCR to reprocess the RT-PCR reads, holding one entry per CDR3 protein. The data hold over 150,000 distinct CDR3 sequences, with approximately 28% observed a single time. Material for sequencing was blood, either unsorted or a sorted T cell fraction (not recorded which). The receptors were gathered from a human donor who was either an allogeneic HSCT recipient or a stem cell or donor lymphocyte infusion donor (not recorded which). It is not recorded whose cells these are; they may come from a transplant donor.

This clonotype came up a few times. The chain links TRBV28 to TRBJ2-3; TRBD1 is a possible D gene (6 bases). V was cut by 3 bases and J by 3 bases, with 10 bases left in between. The CDR3 runs 14 residues. CDR1 is MDHEN, CDR2 SYDVKM, per germline. The CDR3 coding sequence is TGTGCCAGCAGTTTTCAGGGGTGGACAGATACGCAGTATTTT. Amino acids: CASSFQGWTDTQYF.

This clonotype was counted many times. The chain recombines TRBV4-3 with TRBJ1-5, with a weak D call TRBD1 (5 bases). V was pared by 0 bases and J by 6 bases, with 12 bases between. The CDR3 totals 15 residues. Germline V lookup: CDR1 LGHNA, CDR2 YSLEER. This CDR3 reads CASSQDRGAGQPQHF. CDR3 DNA sequence: TGCGCCAGCAGCCAAGATCGAGGGGCAGGTCAGCCCCAGCATTTT.

This clonotype was picked up a small number of times. The gene calls are TRBV11-2 and TRBJ1-2; 9 bases are a match to TRBD1. There are 15 residues in the CDR3. The germline V gene has CDR1 SGHAT and CDR2 FQNNGV. V lost 5 bases and J lost 3; bases outside the gene matches: 7. The CDR3 here is CASSQPDRGHYGYTF. In nucleotides, the CDR3 is TGTGCCAGCAGCCAGCCGGACAGGGGCCACTATGGCTACACCTTC.

The chain uses TRBV7-9 and TRBJ2-7; 7 nucleotides line up with TRBD1. Germline V gene sequence: CDR1 SEHNR, CDR2 FQNEAQ (reference sequence). This CDR3 contains 11 residues. The ends lost 6 bases at V and 4 bases at J; junction bases unmatched: 0. Here the CDR3 reads CASRQGYEQYF. The CDR3 DNA follows: TGTGCCAGCAGACAGGGGTACGAGCAGTACTTC. Supplemented by reference TRBV7-9 and TRBJ2-7, the full variable domain reads DTGVSQNPRHKITKRGQNVTFRCDPISEHNRLYWYRQTLGQGPEFLTYFQNEAQLEKSRLLSDRFSAERPKGSFSTLEIQRTEQGDSAMYLCASRQGYEQYFGPGTRLTVT.

The V and J genes are TRBV20-1 and TRBJ1-6; tentative D call: TRBD1 (5 bases). The germline CDR1 and CDR2 sequences are DFQATT and SNEGSKA (reference sequence). The CDR3 loop spans 15 amino acids. V was clipped by 3 bases and J by 4 bases, with 13 bases between them. The CDR3 here is CSARVWGGYNSPLHF. DNA of the CDR3: TGCAGTGCTAGGGTTTGGGGCGGTTATAATTCACCCCTCCACTTT.

This chain uses TRBV12-3 or TRBV12-4 with TRBJ1-5; 8 bases line up with TRBD1. The CDR3 loop spans 15 amino acids. J gave up 4 bases and V 5 bases, and 7 bases lay outside the gene matches. Here the CDR3 DNA reads TGTGCCAGCAGTCCTGTGACAGGGGTGAATCAGCCCCAGCATTTT. It is translated as CASSPVTGVNQPQHF.

The rearrangement uses TRBV20-1 and TRBJ2-4, with D possibly being TRBD1 or TRBD2 (5 bases each). Trimming pared 3 bases from V and 7 bases from J, leaving 13 bases between. CDR3 length equals 13 residues. Germline V gene data show CDR1 as DFQATT and CDR2 as SNEGSKA (reference sequence). The CDR3 coding sequence is TGCAGTGCTAGGGGAGACCAGGGTAACATTCAGTACTTC. Translated: CSARGDQGNIQYF.

The chain recombines TRBV6-5 with TRBJ1-2, with 9 bases lining up with TRBD1. Trimming at V came to 0 bases and at J to 8 bases, leaving 4 bases not matched to a gene. Germline V gene sequence: CDR1 MNHEY, CDR2 SVGAGI. The CDR3 is made up of 14 amino acids. The CDR3 reads CASSYSGTGFGYTF. As DNA, the CDR3 is TGTGCCAGCAGTTACTCGGGGACAGGGTTCGGCTACACCTTC.

This clonotype was seen a few times. The chain uses TRBV28 and TRBJ2-1, with D uncertain. V gave up 3 bases and J gave up 7 bases, with 4 bases separating them. Germline values: CDR1 MDHEN, CDR2 SYDVKM. The CDR3 spans 11 residues. This chain's CDR3 is CASSFPNEQFF. CDR3 DNA: TGTGCCAGCAGTTTCCCTAATGAGCAGTTCTTC.

Only a few counts were recorded for this clonotype. V usage is TRBV7-9 and J usage is TRBJ2-3; 7 bases fit TRBD1. CDR1 and CDR2 (germline): SEHNR, FQNEAQ (reference sequence). This CDR3 region has 15 residues. V lost 4 bases, J lost 3 bases, and 7 bases stayed unmatched. In DNA form, the CDR3 reads TGTGCCAGCAGCTCGCGACAGGGTAGTACAGATACGCAGTATTTT. Amino acid sequence: CASSSRQGSTDTQYF. Looking up the rest from reference TRBV7-9 and TRBJ2-3 gives the full variable domain: DTGVSQNPRHKITKRGQNVTFRCDPISEHNRLYWYRQTLGQGPEFLTYFQNEAQLEKSRLLSDRFSAERPKGSFSTLEIQRTEQGDSAMYLCASSSRQGSTDTQYFGPGTRLTVL.

V gene TRBV29-1 combines with J gene TRBJ2-5, with D perhaps matching TRBD1 or TRBD2 (5 bases each). Germline values: CDR1 SQVTM, CDR2 ANQGSEA. V dropped 3 bases and J dropped 0 bases, with 11 bases sitting between them. This CDR3 region has 14 residues. CDR3 nucleotide sequence: TGCAGCGTTGATGTGGGACGGCACCAAGAGACCCAGTACTTC. It specifies CSVDVGRHQETQYF.

The chain couples TRBV6-2 or TRBV6-3 to TRBJ2-1; TRBD1 or TRBD2 may be the D gene (5 bases each). The germline CDR1 and CDR2 sequences are MNHEY and SVGEGT. Trimming removed 4 bases from V and 8 bases from J, with 18 bases in between. CDR3 length: 15 residues. CDR3 amino acids: CASSWGTPPMDEQFF. CDR3 DNA sequence: TGTGCCAGCAGTTGGGGGACCCCCCCAATGGATGAGCAGTTCTTC.

V and J are TRBV20-1 and TRBJ1-4, with 7 bases that match TRBD1. Unmatched junction bases numbered 11, after V lost 0 bases and J lost 7 bases. The CDR3 runs to 16 residues. Germline V gene lookup returns CDR1 DFQATT and CDR2 SNEGSKA (reference sequence). The CDR3 DNA reads as TGCAGTGCTAGAGACGGGACAGTCCTATTAGGTGAAAAACTGTTTTTT. Its translation is CSARDGTVLLGEKLFF.

This clonotype was detected only a few times. The chain uses TRBV7-6 and TRBJ2-7, with 9 bases fitting TRBD2. Germline CDR1 is SGHVS and CDR2 is FNYEAQ. This CDR3 region has 17 residues. V lost 1 base and J lost 0; bases outside the gene matches: 7. The CDR3 loop is CASSLEGLAGASYEQYF. CDR3 nucleotides: TGTGCCAGCAGCTTAGAGGGGTTAGCGGGAGCCTCCTACGAGCAGTACTTC.

The gene calls are TRBV6-2 or TRBV6-3 and TRBJ1-5, with 11 bases aligning to TRBD1. The CDR3 consists of 14 residues. Germline V lookup: CDR1 MNHEY, CDR2 SVGEGT. V lost 6 bases and J lost 6; bases outside the gene matches: 4. CDR3 residues: CASRRGTGGQPQHF. The CDR3 DNA reads as TGTGCCAGCAGGCGTGGGACAGGGGGTCAGCCCCAGCATTTT.

This clonotype was detected a few times. V gene TRBV6-5 combines with J gene TRBJ1-1; D call uncertain. V lost 0 bases, J lost 0 bases, and 11 bases lay in between. The germline gives CDR1 MNHEY, CDR2 SVGAGI. The CDR3 spans 16 residues. CDR3 residues: CASSYSGVGMNTEAFF. The DNA for the CDR3 is TGTGCCAGCAGTTACTCGGGTGTAGGGATGAACACTGAAGCTTTCTTT.

The chain has TRBV27 and TRBJ2-7, with D perhaps TRBD1 or TRBD2 (5 bases each). The V gene lost 3 bases and the J gene lost 3 bases, with 18 bases spanning the gap. CDR1 and CDR2 (germline): MNHEY, SMNVEV (reference sequence). CDR3 length equals 16 residues. CDR3 nucleotide sequence: TGTGCCAGCAGTTTGGCCGGGACCCTGGCCTACTACGAGCAGTACTTC. It yields the protein CASSLAGTLAYYEQYF.

The V and J genes are TRBV5-1 and TRBJ1-2; D possibly corresponds to TRBD1 (5 bases). There are 18 residues in the CDR3. Trimming removed 4 bases from V and 1 base from J, with 23 bases in between. Germline V lookup: CDR1 SGHRS, CDR2 YFSETQ. The CDR3 spells CASSHSGDLAPINYGYTF. DNA for the CDR3: TGCGCCAGCAGCCACTCGGGGGACCTGGCACCAATTAACTATGGCTACACCTTC. Filled out from reference TRBV5-1 and TRBJ1-2, the complete variable domain reads KAGVTQTPRYLIKTRGQQVTLSCSPISGHRSVSWYQQTPGQGLQFLFEYFSETQRNKGNFPGRFSGRQFSNSRSEMNVSTLELGDSALYLCASSHSGDLAPINYGYTFGSGTRLTVV.

The table lists this clonotype with a few counts. The J gene is TRBJ1-1, the V gene TRBV5-1, with 12 bases fitting TRBD1. V lost 7 bases and J lost 9; bases outside the gene matches: 7. CDR1 and CDR2 from the germline V gene are SGHRS and YFSETQ. This CDR3 has 13 amino acids. CDR3 region: CASGAGTGGQAFF. The CDR3 DNA follows: TGCGCCAGCGGTGCCGGGACAGGGGGCCAAGCTTTCTTT.

The chain links TRBV5-1 to TRBJ2-3, with D possibly being TRBD2 (5 bases). The CDR3 extends over 16 amino acids. CDR1 is SGHRS, CDR2 YFSETQ, per germline. The V gene lost 0 bases and the J gene lost 3 bases, with 14 bases spanning the gap. The CDR3 nucleotides are TGCGCCAGCAGCTTGGGGTTATTTGGAGGTACAGATACGCAGTATTTT. It codes for CASSLGLFGGTDTQYF. The entire variable domain, with the rest obtained from reference TRBV5-1 and TRBJ2-3, is as follows: KAGVTQTPRYLIKTRGQQVTLSCSPISGHRSVSWYQQTPGQGLQFLFEYFSETQRNKGNFPGRFSGRQFSNSRSEMNVSTLELGDSALYLCASSLGLFGGTDTQYFGPGTRLTVL.

V is TRBV6-6 and J is TRBJ2-5; D is perhaps TRBD1 (6 bases). The ends were cut back, 3 bases at V and 5 bases at J, with 7 bases in the middle. This CDR3 is 12 amino acids long. CDR1 MNHNY and CDR2 SVGAGI come from the germline V gene (reference sequence). In nucleotides, the CDR3 is TGTGCCAGCAGTTATAGGGGGGAGACCCAGTACTTC. This encodes CASSYRGETQYF.